At least ten counts were recorded for the clone carrying this T cell receptor beta chain. Its antigen is unknown. Arm-PCR of CDR3 regions with iRepertoire HTBI primers generated TCR beta libraries. MiXCR, applied by TCRdb to the multiplex PCR reads, yields one record per CDR3 protein. The sample shows about 240,000 distinct CDR3 sequences, around 20% of them seen only once. The sample comes from a study of regulatory T cells in long-lasting Graves disease. Points from the study as a whole: TRBV28, TRBJ1-2 and TRBJ2-5 emerged as the favored segments in persistent disease. The study found lower TCR diversity in persistent Graves' patients than in newly diagnosed ones. Small numbers of samples may have cut accuracy.

Trimming took 11 bases from V and 5 from J, leaving 19 bases between them. Germline V gene data show CDR1 as MDHEN and CDR2 as SYDVKM. The CDR3 consists of 14 residues. Indicated time point: newly diagnosed GD, antithyroid drugs for less than 3 months. Isolated PBMC RNA provided the starting material for the TCR library. A peripheral blood sample, around 8.5 milliliters in volume, was drawn into EDTA tubes. The sequenced sample was peripheral blood mononuclear cells (PBMCs), obtained at new diagnosis, from a patient treated with antithyroid drugs. This TCR was recovered from a female donor with Graves disease. The chain is built from TRBV28 and TRBJ1-5; D may be TRBD1 (5 bases). The chain's CDR3 is CAGRPGRGDQPQHF. The CDR3 nucleotides are TGTGCCGGACGACCCGGACGGGGGGATCAGCCCCAGCATTTT.